The clone carrying this T cell receptor beta chain was detected ten times or more. The time point is: newly diagnosed GD, antithyroid drugs for less than 3 months. From PBMCs, RNA was extracted and then used to make the TCR library. This entry comes from a study of regulatory T cells in long-lasting Graves disease. The TCR beta library used iRepertoire HTBI primers with Arm-PCR amplification of CDR3. In TCRdb, the multiplex PCR reads were re-called with MiXCR into one record per CDR3 protein. Here the sample spans around 500,000 distinct CDR3 sequences, 9.5% to 15% being singletons. The germline gives CDR1 SGHTA, CDR2 FQGNSA. The CDR3 is made up of 14 amino acids. The V and J ends lost 5 bases and 5 bases respectively, with 12 bases between them. The sample was also linked to a second study, of T cells in Graves' hyperthyroidism and ophthalmopathy.

The chain joins TRBV7-2 to TRBJ1-4, with D perhaps TRBD1 (5 bases). The origin of this receptor is a woman aged 30 to 39 with Graves disease. Sample: peripheral blood mononuclear cells (PBMCs), taken at new diagnosis, from a patient treated with antithyroid drugs. The CDR3 here is CASSAGTENEKLFF. CDR3 DNA sequence: TGTGCCAGCAGCGCCGGGACGGAGAATGAAAAACTGTTTTTT.